Below, 2 T cell receptor beta chains from the same sample are listed, as sequenced in a study of blood T cell repertoires in COVID-19. Profiling relied on immunoSEQ multiplex PCR, and the TCRdb table lists in-frame clones only, not all of them. The table shows under 85,000 clones, with 85% to 90% occurring only once. Sequencing was carried out using peripheral blood. These receptors were collected from an elderly man with acute or convalescent COVID-19.

This clone has a single count. The DNA of the CDR3 is TGTGCCACCAGGGGACAGCAGCCCCAGCCCCAGCATTTT. The encoded protein is CATRGQQPQPQHF. This chain uses TRBV28 with TRBJ1-5; 7 bases match TRBD1. This CDR3 is 13 amino acids long. Germline V gene data show CDR1 as MDHEN and CDR2 as SYDVKM. The J segment lost 7 bases and the V segment lost 10 bases, leaving 10 bases of the junction unmatched.

The V gene is TRBV7-2, the J gene TRBJ2-1; 8 bases map to TRBD2. Germline V gene sequence: CDR1 SGHTA, CDR2 FQGNSA. The CDR3 length is 16 residues. V shed 6 bases, J shed 6 bases, and the junction held 13 bases outside the gene matches. CDR3 in amino acids: CASSRVLAAYPNEQFF. CDR3 sequence (DNA): TGTGCCAGCAGTCGGGTACTAGCGGCTTACCCCAATGAGCAGTTCTTC.